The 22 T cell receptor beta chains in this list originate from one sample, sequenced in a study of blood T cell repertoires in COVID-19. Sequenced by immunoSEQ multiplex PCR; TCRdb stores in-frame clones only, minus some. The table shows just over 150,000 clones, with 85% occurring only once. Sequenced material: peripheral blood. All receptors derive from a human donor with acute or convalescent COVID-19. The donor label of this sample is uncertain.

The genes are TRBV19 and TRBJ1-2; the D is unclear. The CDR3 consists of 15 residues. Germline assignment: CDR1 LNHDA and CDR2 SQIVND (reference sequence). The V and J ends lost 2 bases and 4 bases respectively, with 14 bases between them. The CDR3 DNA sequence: TGTGCCAGTAGTATATCTGGCGGAGAGTCCTATGGCTACACCTTC. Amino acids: CASSISGGESYGYTF.

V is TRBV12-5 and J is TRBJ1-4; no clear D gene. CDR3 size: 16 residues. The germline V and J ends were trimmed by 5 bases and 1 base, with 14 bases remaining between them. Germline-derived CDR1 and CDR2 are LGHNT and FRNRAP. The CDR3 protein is CASGRWVTGTNEKLFF. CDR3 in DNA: TGTGCTAGTGGTCGTTGGGTCACGGGAACTAATGAAAAACTGTTTTTT.

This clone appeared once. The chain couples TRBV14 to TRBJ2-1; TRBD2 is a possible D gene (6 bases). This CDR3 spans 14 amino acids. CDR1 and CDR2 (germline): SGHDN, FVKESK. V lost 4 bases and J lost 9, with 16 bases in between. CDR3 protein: CASSLYLGLSEQFF. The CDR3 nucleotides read TGTGCCAGCAGCCTCTATTTGGGACTGAGTGAGCAGTTCTTC.

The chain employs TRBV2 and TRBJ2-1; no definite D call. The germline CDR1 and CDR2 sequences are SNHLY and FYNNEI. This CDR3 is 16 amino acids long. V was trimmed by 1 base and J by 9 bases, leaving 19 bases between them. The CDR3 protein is CASSEGLLPGPSEQFF. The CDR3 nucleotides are TGTGCCAGCAGTGAAGGCCTCCTCCCTGGCCCCAGTGAGCAGTTCTTC.

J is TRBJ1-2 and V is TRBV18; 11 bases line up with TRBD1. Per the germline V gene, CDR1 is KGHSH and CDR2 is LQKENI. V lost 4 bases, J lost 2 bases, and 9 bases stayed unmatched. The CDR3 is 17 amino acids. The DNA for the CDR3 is TGTGCCAGCTCACAACTAGGACAGGGGGCAGGGAACTATGGCTACACCTTC. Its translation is CASSQLGQGAGNYGYTF.

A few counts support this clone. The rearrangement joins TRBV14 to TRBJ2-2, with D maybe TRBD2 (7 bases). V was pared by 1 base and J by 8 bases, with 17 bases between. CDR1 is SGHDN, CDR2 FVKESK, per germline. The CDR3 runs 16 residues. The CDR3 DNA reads TGTGCCAGCAGCCAAGGTCCCCGGGGGGCCGAGGGGGAGCTGTTTTTT. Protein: CASSQGPRGAEGELFF.

Written as DNA, the CDR3 is TGTGCCAGCAGTTCCCCCGGGACAGGGGGCTATGGCTACACCTTC. This codes for CASSSPGTGGYGYTF. J is TRBJ1-2 and V is TRBV6-5; TRBD1 matches 11 bases. CDR1 and CDR2 (germline): MNHEY, SVGAGI. Germline trimming cut 4 bases from V and 4 bases from J; bases unmatched to any gene: 5. The CDR3 extends over 15 amino acids.

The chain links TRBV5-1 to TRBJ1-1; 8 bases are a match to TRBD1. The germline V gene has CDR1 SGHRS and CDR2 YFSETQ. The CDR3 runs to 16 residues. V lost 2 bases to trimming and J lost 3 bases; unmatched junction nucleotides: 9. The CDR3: CASSLEQGEDDTEAFF. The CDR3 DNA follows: TGCGCCAGCAGCTTAGAACAGGGGGAGGACGACACTGAAGCTTTCTTT.

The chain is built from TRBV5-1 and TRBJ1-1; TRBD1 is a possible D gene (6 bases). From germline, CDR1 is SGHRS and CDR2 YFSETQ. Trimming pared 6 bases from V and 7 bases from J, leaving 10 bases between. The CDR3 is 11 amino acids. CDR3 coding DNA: TGCGCCAGCAAACAGGGTAGTGAAGCTTTCTTT. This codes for CASKQGSEAFF.

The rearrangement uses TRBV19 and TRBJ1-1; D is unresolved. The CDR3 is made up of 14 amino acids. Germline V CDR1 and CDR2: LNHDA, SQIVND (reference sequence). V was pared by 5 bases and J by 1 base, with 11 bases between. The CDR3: CASSPLSRNTEAFF. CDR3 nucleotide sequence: TGTGCCAGTAGTCCCTTGAGCCGGAACACTGAAGCTTTCTTT.

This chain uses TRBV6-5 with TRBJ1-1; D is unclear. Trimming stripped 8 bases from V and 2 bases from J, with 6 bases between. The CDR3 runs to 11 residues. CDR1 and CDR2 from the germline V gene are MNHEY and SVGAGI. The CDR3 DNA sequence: TGTGCCAGCCACGGTAACACTGAAGCTTTCTTT. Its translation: CASHGNTEAFF.

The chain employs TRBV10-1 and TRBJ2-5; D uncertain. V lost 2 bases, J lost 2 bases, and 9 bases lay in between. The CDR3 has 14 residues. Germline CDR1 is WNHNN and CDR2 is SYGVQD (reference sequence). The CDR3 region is CASSEGGFQETQYF. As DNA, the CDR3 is TGCGCCAGCAGTGAGGGTGGCTTTCAAGAGACCCAGTACTTC.

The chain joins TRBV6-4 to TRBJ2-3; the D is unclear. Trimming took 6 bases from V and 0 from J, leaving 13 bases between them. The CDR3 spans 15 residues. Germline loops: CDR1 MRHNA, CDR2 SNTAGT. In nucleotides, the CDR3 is TGTGCCAGCAGCCGAGACGGAGCAAGCACAGATACGCAGTATTTT. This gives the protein CASSRDGASTDTQYF.

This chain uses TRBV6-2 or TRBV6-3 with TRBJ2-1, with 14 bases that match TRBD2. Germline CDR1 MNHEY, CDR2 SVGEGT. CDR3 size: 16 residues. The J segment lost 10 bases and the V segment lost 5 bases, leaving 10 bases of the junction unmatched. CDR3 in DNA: TGTGCCAGCAGTCATAGGACTAGCGGGGGGATTCAGGAGCAGTTCTTC. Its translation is CASSHRTSGGIQEQFF.

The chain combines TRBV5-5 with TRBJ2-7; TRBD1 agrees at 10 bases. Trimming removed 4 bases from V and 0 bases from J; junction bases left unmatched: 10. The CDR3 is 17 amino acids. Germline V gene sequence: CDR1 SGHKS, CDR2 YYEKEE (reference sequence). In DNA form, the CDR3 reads TGTGCCAGCAGCCTGAGGTTCGGGACAGGGGACTCCTACGAGCAGTACTTC. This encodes CASSLRFGTGDSYEQYF.

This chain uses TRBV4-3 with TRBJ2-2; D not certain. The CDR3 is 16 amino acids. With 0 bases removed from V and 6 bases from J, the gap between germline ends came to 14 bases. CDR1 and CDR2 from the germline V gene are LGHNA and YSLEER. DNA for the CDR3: TGCGCCAGCAGCCAAGAAGAGCCCACTGTTCCCGGGGAGCTGTTTTTT. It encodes CASSQEEPTVPGELFF.

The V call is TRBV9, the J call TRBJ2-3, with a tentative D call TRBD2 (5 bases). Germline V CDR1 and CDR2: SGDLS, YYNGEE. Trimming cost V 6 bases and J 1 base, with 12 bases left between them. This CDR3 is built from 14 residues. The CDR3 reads CASTPPGGTDTQYF. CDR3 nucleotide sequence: TGTGCCAGCACTCCTCCCGGGGGCACAGATACGCAGTATTTT.

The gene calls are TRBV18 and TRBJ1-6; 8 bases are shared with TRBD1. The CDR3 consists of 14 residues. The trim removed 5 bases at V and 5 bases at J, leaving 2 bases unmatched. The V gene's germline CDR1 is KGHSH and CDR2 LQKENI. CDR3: CASSTGQDNSPLHF. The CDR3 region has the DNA TGTGCCAGCTCAACGGGACAGGATAATTCACCCCTCCACTTT.

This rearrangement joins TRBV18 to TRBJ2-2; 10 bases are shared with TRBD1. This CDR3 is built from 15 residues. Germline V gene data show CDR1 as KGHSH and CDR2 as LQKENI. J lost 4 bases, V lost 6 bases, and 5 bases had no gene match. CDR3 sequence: CASSPGQGVTGELFF. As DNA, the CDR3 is TGTGCCAGCTCCCCTGGACAGGGGGTCACCGGGGAGCTGTTTTTT.

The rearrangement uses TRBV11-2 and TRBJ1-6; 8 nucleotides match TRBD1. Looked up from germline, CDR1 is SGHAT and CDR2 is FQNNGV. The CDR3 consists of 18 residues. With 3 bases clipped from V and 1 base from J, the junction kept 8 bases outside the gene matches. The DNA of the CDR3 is TGTGCCAGCAGCTTGAGGGCAGGGGGCGGTTCCTATAATTCACCCCTCCACTTT. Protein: CASSLRAGGGSYNSPLHF.

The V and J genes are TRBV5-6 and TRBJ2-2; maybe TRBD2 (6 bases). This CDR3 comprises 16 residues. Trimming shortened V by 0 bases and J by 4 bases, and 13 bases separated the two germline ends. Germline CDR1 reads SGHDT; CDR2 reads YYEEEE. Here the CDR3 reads CASSLAGGGSTGELFF. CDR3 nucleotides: TGTGCCAGCAGCTTGGCCGGGGGAGGTAGCACCGGGGAGCTGTTTTTT.

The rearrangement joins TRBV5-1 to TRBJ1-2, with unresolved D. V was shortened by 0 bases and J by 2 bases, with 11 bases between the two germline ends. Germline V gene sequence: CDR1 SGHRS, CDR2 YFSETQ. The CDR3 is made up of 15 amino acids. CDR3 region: CASSLGAGSNYGYTF. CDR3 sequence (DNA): TGCGCCAGCAGCTTGGGGGCTGGGTCGAACTATGGCTACACCTTC.